The present T cell receptor (beta chain) was sequenced within a study of blood T cells in healthy people across ages. Points from the study as a whole: PBMCs left unsorted prevented a conclusive naive versus antigen-experienced comparison.

In the case of this clonotype: No antigen is known for it.

After removal of 0 bases from V and 5 bases from J, the junction contained 4 bases not matched to a gene. The CDR3 is 14 amino acids. Germline V lookup: CDR1 SGHRS, CDR2 YFSETQ. Primed by a sample-barcoded 5' primer and a J-beta primer mix, a second PCR proceeded for 7 to 11 cycles. TCRdb re-analysed the 5' RACE reads in MiXCR, keeping a single row per CDR3 protein. The repertoire consists of hundreds of thousands of distinct CDR3 sequences, with 45% to 70% occurring once and the leading ten covering around a quarter. Sequenced input: blood. The TCR sequence derives from a man between 35 and 55 years old in good health. V and J are TRBV5-1 and TRBJ1-2; TRBD1 matches at 7 bases. Here the CDR3 DNA reads TGCGCCAGCAGCTTGGAGTCAGGGGGATATGGCTACACCTTC. This encodes CASSLESGGYGYTF.